This is a list of T cell receptor beta chains from one sample in a study of OX40 agonist ivuxolimab in advanced cancers. The method was immunoSEQ multiplex PCR; TCRdb's version includes in-frame clones alone and lacks a portion of them. The sample lists around 80,000 clones, 85% to 90% occurring once. This material consisted of CD4+ or CD8+ T cells sorted from blood, taken in a trial of the OX40 agonist ivuxolimab. These receptors were taken from an adult with an advanced solid tumor such as melanoma, head and neck, liver or kidney cancer. Each CDR3 is given with its conserved first and last residue. A D gene is named only where the DNA matches it firmly. Clone size is not always given. Where it is, it says once, few, many or a class for expanded clones.

j_call clone_size v_call d_call cdr3_aa cdr3_nt
TRBJ2-7 . TRBV2 . CASSTTRAPYEQYF TGTGCCAGCAGTACGACTAGGGCTCCCTACGAGCAGTACTTC
TRBJ2-7 . TRBV5-4 . CASSWGRGTYEQYF TGTGCCAGCAGCTGGGGAAGAGGGACCTACGAGCAGTACTTC
TRBJ2-5 . TRBV5-1 . CASSLGGASWETQYF TGCGCCAGCAGCTTGGGGGGGGCCAGTTGGGAGACCCAGTACTTC
TRBJ1-6 once TRBV10-3 . CAISEGRGNSPLHF TGTGCCATCAGTGAAGGACGGGGGAATTCACCCCTCCACTTT
TRBJ1-5 . TRBV6-1 . CANALSGNQPQHF TGTGCCAACGCCCTCAGTGGCAATCAGCCCCAGCATTTT
TRBJ2-7 . TRBV6-1 TRBD1 CASRRTGDSYEQYF TGTGCCAGCCGGAGGACAGGGGATTCCTACGAGCAGTACTTC
TRBJ1-6 . TRBV19 . CASSIGQSSYNSPLHF TGTGCCAGTAGTATAGGGCAGAGCTCCTATAATTCACCCCTCCACTTT
TRBJ2-7 . TRBV7-5 . CVRSALRKGDGHEQYF TGTGTCAGAAGCGCCCTACGAAAGGGGGATGGCCACGAGCAGTACTTC
TRBJ2-5 . TRBV2 . CASKLLEAGQETQYF TGTGCCAGCAAACTCCTAGAGGCCGGACAAGAGACCCAGTACTTC
TRBJ1-4 . TRBV19 . CASSPSWGNINEKLFF TGTGCCAGTAGTCCCTCCTGGGGCAACATTAATGAAAAACTGTTTTTT
TRBJ1-2 . TRBV19 . CASSMSGLNYGYTF TGTGCCAGTAGTATGTCCGGACTTAACTATGGCTACACCTTC
TRBJ2-7 . TRBV29-1 . CSVRRPGPTEQYF TGCAGCGTCAGGAGGCCAGGGCCAACCGAGCAGTACTTC
TRBJ2-3 . TRBV28 TRBD2 CATSRGRGGRDTQYF TGTGCCACCTCCCGGGGTCGCGGGGGGCGGGATACGCAGTATTTT
TRBJ2-7 . TRBV29-1 . CSTMTGSRTGSYEQYF TGCAGCACGATGACGGGCAGCAGGACGGGGAGTTACGAGCAGTACTTC
TRBJ1-6 few TRBV7-6 . CASSLGIRGPLHF TGTGCCAGCAGCCTAGGTATTCGGGGGCCCCTCCACTTT
TRBJ2-2 . TRBV7-9 . CASSSISWQGQTGELFF TGTGCCAGCAGCTCTATCTCATGGCAGGGACAAACCGGGGAGCTGTTTTTT
TRBJ2-5 . TRBV7-7 . CASSLVNGVAETQYF TGTGCCAGCAGCCTCGTAAATGGGGTGGCGGAGACCCAGTACTTC
TRBJ1-1 . TRBV5-5 . CASSRVAGNTEAFF TGTGCCAGCAGCCGGGTGGCAGGTAACACTGAAGCTTTCTTT
TRBJ1-1 . TRBV7-2 TRBD1 CASSLAQGGTEAFF TGTGCCAGCAGCTTAGCACAGGGGGGGACTGAAGCTTTCTTT
TRBJ2-3 . TRBV5-6 . CASSLVGSGDTQYF TGTGCCAGCAGCTTGGTAGGGTCTGGGGATACGCAGTATTTT
TRBJ1-2 . TRBV7-2 . CASSLEVGRGYTF TGTGCCAGCAGCTTAGAGGTTGGGCGAGGCTACACCTTC
TRBJ2-2 . TRBV7-3 TRBD1 CASSRDRLGGELFF TGTGCCAGCAGCCGGGACAGATTGGGCGGGGAGCTGTTTTTT